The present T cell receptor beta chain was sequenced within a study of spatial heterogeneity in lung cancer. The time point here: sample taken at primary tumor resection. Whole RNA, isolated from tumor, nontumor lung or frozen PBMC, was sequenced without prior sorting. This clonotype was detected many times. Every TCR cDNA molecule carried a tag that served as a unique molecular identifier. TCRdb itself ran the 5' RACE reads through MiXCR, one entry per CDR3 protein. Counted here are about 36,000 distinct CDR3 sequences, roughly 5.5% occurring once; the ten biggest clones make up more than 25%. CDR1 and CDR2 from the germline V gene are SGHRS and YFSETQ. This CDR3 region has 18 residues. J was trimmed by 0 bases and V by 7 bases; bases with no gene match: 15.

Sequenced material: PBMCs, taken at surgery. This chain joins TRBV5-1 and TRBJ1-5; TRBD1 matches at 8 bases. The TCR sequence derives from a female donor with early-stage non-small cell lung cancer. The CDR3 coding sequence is TGCGCCAGCGGGTATTGGACAGGGCCGTATTATAGCAATCAGCCCCAGCATTTT. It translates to CASGYWTGPYYSNQPQHF.